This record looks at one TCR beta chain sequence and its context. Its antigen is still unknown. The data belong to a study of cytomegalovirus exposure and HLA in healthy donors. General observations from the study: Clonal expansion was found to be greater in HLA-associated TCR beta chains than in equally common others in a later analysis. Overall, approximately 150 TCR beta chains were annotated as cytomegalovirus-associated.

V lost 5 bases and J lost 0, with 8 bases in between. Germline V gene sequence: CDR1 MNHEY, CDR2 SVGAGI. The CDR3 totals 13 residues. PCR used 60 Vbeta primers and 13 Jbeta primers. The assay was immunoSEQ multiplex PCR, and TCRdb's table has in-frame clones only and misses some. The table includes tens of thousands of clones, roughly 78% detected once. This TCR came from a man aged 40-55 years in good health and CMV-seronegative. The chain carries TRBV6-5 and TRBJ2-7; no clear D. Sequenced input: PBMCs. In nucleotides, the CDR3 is TGTGCCAGCAGTGTGGTCAGCTCCTACGAGCAGTACTTC. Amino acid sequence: CASSVVSSYEQYF.